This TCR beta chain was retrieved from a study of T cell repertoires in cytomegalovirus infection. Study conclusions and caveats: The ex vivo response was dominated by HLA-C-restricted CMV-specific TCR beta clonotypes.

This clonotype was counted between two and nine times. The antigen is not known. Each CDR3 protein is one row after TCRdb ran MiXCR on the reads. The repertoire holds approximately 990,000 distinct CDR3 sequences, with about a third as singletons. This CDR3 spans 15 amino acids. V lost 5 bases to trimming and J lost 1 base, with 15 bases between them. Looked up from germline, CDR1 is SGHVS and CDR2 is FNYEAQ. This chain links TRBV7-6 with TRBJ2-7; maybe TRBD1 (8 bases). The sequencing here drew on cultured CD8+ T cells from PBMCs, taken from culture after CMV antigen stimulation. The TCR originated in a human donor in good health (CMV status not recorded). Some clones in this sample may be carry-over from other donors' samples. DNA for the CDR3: TGTGCCAGCAGCGCACAGGGGGGGGCTTCCTACGAGCAGTACTTC. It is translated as CASSAQGGASYEQYF.